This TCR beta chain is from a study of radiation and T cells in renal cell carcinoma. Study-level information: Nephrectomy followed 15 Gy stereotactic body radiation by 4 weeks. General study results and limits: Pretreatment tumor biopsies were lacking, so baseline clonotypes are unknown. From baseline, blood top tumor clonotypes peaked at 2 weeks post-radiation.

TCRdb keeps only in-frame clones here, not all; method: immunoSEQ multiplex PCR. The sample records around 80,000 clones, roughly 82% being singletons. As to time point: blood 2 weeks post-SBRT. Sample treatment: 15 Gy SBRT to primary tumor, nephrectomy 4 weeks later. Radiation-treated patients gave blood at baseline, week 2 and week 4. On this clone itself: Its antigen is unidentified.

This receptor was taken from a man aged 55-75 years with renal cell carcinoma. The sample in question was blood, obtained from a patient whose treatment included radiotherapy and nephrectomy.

The CDR3 DNA reads as TGCAGCGTTGAAGATGCGGGATATGAGCAGTTCTTC. It is translated as CSVEDAGYEQFF. The chain is built from TRBV29-1 and TRBJ2-1; the D gene is possibly TRBD2 (6 bases). Trimming pared 0 bases from V and 8 bases from J, leaving 8 bases between. CDR3 length equals 12 residues. The germline gives CDR1 SQVTM, CDR2 ANQGSEA.